Sequencing of this T cell receptor beta chain was carried out in a study of T cell repertoires in cytomegalovirus infection. Study-level background: CMV epitopes in the study were HLA-C-restricted (recently identified) and HLA-B-restricted (well studied). An indication of both CMV infection and matching HLA type came from public TCR beta signatures.

A remark on this clonotype: What it binds is unknown.

TCRdb passed the reads through MiXCR, listing each CDR3 protein once. The sample holds about 310,000 distinct CDR3 sequences, 25% seen once. This CDR3 is 15 amino acids long. V was shortened by 3 bases and J by 0 bases, with 12 bases between the two germline ends. Per the germline V gene, CDR1 is SGHTA and CDR2 is FQGNSA. The chain uses TRBV7-2 and TRBJ2-7; no clear D gene. Sequenced here: cultured PBMCs, sampled from culture after CMV antigen stimulation. The clonotype originates from a human donor in good health (CMV status not recorded). Some clones in this sample may be carry-over from other donors' samples. The DNA of the CDR3 is TGTGCCAGCAGCTTTAGGTCCGAGCGCTCCTACGAGCAGTACTTC. Protein: CASSFRSERSYEQYF.